A single sample gave rise to the 2 T cell receptor beta chains below, sequenced in a study of cytomegalovirus exposure and HLA in healthy donors. Sequencing was performed with immunoSEQ multiplex PCR; in TCRdb, only in-frame clones are kept and a portion is missing. The profile covers about 130,000 clones, with roughly nine tenths appearing a single time and roughly 9.2% taken by the ten largest. Sequencing used PBMCs. Receptors were obtained from a woman between 18 and 30 years old in good health and CMV-seropositive.

This rearrangement joins TRBV27 to TRBJ1-2; D gene unclear. V lost 6 bases, J lost 1 base, and 18 bases lay in between. This CDR3 has 16 residues. Germline V gene lookup returns CDR1 MNHEY and CDR2 SMNVEV (reference sequence). The CDR3 here is CASSRLITSFNYGYTF. The CDR3 DNA is TGTGCCAGCAGCCGATTAATCACCAGTTTTAACTATGGCTACACCTTC.

A word on this clone: A much larger clone differs by one base, so this may be a read error. Other DNA sequences in this specimen translate into the identical CDR3. This sequence joins TRBV11-1 and TRBJ2-2; 7 bases map to TRBD1. CDR1 is SGHAT, CDR2 FQDESV, per germline (reference sequence). The CDR3 has 15 residues. The junction had 7 bases not matched to a gene; V was cut back by 5 bases and J by 4 bases. The CDR3 DNA reads TGTGCCAGCAGCCCTCGACAGGGAAGCACCGGGGAGCTGTTTTTT. Encoded protein: CASSPRQGSTGELFF.